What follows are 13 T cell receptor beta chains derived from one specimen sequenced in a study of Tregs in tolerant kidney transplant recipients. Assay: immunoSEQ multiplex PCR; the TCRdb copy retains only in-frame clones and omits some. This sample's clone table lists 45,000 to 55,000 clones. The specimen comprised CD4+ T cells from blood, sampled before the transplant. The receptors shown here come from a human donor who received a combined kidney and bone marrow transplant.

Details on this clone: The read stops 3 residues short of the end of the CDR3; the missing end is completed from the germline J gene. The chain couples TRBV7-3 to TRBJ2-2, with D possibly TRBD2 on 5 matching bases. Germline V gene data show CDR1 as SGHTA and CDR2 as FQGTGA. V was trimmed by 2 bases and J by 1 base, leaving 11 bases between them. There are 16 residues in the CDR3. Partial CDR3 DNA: TGTGCCAGCAGCTTATTCCGGGGAAAGAACACCGGGGAG. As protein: CASSLFRGKNTGE. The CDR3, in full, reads CASSLFRGKNTGELFF.

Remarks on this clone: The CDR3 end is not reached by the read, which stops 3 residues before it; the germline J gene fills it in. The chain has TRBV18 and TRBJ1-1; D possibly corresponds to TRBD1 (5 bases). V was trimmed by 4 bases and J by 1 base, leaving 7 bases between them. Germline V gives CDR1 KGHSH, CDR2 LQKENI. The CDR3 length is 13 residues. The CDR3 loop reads CASSQTGNTEAFF. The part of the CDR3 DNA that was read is TGTGCCAGCTCACAAACAGGGAACACTGAA. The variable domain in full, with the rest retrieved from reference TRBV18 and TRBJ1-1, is NAGVMQNPRHLVRRRGQEARLRCSPMKGHSHVYWYRQLPEEGLKFMVYLQKENIIDESGMPKERFSAEFPKEGPSILRIQQVVRGDSAAYFCASSQTGNTEAFFGQGTRLTVV.

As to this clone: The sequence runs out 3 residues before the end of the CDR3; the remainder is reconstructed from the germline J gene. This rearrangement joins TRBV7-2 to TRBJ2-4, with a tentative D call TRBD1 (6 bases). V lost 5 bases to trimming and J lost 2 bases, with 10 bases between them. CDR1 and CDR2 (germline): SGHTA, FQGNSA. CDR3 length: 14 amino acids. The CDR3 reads CASSLTGSKNIQYF. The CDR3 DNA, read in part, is TGTGCCAGCAGCCTCACAGGGTCCAAAAACATT.

The CDR3 loop is CASSAGTGVIYEQYF. The CDR3 DNA, read in part, is TGCGCCAGCAGTGCCGGTACAGGGGTTATCTACGAG. The rearrangement uses TRBV5-1 and TRBJ2-7; 7 nucleotides agree with TRBD1. The read falls 3 residues short of the CDR3 end, and the missing part is taken from the germline J gene. There are 15 residues in the CDR3. V was clipped by 5 bases and J by 3 bases; unmatched bases: 11. The germline gives CDR1 SGHRS, CDR2 YFSETQ.

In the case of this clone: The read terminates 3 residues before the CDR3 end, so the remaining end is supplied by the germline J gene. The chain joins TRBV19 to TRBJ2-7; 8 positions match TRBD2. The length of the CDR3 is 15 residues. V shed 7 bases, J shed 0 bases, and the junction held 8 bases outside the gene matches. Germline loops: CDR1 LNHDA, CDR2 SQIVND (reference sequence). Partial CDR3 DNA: TGTGCCAGTAACCGGGGGAGCGGGAGCTCCTACGAG. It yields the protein CASNRGSGSSYE. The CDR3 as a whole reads CASNRGSGSSYEQYF.

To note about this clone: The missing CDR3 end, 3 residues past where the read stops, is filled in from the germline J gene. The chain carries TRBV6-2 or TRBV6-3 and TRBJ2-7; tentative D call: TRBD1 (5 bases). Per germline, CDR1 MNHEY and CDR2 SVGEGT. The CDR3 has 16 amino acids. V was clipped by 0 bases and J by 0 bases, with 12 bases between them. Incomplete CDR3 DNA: TGTGCCAGCAGTTACTCGGGGAAAACAGGCTCCTACGAG. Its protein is CASSYSGKTGSYE. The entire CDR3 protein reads CASSYSGKTGSYEQYF.

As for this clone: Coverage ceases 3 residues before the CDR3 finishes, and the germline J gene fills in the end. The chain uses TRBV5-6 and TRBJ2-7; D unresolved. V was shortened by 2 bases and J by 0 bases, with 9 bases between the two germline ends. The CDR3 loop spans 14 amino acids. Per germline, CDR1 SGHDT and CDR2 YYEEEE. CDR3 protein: CASSFRRVSYEQYF. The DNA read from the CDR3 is TGTGCCAGCAGCTTTAGAAGGGTCTCCTACGAG.

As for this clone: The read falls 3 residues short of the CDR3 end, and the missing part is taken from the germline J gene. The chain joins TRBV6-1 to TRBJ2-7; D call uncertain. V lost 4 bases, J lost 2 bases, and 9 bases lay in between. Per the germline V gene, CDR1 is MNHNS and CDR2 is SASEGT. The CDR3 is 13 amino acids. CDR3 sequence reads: CASSGQKAYEQYF. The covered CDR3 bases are TGTGCCAGCAGTGGGCAGAAGGCCTACGAG.

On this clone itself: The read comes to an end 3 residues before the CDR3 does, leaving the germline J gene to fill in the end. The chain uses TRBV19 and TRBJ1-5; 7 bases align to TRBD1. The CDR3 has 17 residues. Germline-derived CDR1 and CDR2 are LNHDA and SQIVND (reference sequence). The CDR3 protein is CASNTWSPGTVEGPQHF. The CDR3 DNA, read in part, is TGTGCCAGTAATACCTGGAGTCCCGGGACAGTCGAAGGTCCC.

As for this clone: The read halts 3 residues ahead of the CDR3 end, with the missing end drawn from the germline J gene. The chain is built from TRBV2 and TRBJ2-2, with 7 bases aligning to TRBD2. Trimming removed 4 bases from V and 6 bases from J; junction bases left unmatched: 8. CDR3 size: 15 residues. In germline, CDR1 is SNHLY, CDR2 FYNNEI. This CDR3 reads CASSGSRGGAGELFF. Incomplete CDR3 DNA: TGTGCCAGCAGTGGGAGTCGCGGGGGAGCCGGGGAG.

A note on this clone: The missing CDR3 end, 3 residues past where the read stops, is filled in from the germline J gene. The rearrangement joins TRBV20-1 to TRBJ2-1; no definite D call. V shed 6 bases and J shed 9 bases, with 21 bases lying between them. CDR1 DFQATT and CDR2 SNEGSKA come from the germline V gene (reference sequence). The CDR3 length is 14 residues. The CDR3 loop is CSAPAVLGQSEQFF. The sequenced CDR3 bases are TGCAGTGCCCCCGCTGTCCTTGGGCAAAGTGAG.

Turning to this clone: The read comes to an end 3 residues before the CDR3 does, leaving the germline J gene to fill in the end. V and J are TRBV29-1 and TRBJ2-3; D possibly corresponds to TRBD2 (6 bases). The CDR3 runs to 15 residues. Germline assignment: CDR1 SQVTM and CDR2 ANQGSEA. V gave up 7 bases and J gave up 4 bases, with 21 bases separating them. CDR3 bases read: TGCAGCGCTACCCCGACTAGTTTTAACGCAGATACG. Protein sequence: CSATPTSFNADT. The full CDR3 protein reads CSATPTSFNADTQYF.

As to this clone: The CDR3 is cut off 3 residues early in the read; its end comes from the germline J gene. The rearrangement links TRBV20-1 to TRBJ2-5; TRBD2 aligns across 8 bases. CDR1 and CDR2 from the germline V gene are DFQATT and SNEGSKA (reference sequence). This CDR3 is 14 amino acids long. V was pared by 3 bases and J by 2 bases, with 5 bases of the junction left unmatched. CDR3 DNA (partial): TGCAGTGCTAGGAAGGCGGGAGGTCAAGAGACC. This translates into CSARKAGGQET. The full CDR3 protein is CSARKAGGQETQYF.